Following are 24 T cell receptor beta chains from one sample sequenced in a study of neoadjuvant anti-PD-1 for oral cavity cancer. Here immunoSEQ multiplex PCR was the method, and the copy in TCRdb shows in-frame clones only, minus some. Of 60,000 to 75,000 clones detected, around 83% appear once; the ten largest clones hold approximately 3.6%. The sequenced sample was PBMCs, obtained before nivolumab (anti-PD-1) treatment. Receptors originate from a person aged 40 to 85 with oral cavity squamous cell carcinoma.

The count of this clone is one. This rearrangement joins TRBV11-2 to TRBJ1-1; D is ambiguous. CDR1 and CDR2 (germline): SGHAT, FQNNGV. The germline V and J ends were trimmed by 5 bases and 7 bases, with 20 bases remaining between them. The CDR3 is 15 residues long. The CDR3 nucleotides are TGTGCCAGCAGCCCTCTTTTGGCGGATCAGAGTGAAGCTTTCTTT. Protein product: CASSPLLADQSEAFF.

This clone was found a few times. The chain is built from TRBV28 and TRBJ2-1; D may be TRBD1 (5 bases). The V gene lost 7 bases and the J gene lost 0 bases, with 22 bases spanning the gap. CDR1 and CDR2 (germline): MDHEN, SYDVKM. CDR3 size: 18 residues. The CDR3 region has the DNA TGTGCCAGCACCCTCATGGGCAGCCCAAGGGGCTCCTACAATGAGCAGTTCTTC. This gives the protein CASTLMGSPRGSYNEQFF.

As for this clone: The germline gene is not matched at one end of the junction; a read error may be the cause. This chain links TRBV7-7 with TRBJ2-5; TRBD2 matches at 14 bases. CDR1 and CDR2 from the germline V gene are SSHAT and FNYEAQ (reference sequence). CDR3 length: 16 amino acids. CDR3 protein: CASSLGGLAGVETQYF. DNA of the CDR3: TGTGCTAGCAGCTTAGGGGGACTAGCGGGGGTAGAGACCCAGTACTTC.

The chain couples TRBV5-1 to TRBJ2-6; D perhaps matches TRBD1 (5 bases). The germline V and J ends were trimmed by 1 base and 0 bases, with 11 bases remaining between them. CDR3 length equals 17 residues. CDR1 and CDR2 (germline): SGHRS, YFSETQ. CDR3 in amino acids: CASSLWGTGSGANVLTF. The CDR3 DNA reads TGCGCCAGCAGCTTGTGGGGAACAGGCTCTGGGGCCAACGTCCTGACTTTC.

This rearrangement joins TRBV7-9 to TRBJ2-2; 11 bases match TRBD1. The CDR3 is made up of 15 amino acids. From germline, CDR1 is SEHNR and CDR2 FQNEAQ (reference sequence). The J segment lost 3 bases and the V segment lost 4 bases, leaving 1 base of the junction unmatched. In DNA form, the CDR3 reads TGTGCCAGCAGCTGGACAGGGGGCTACACCGGGGAGCTGTTTTTT. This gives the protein CASSWTGGYTGELFF.

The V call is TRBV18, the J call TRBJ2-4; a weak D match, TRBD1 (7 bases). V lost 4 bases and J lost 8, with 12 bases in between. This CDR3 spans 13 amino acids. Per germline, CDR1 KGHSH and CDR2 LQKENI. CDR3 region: CASSLGRGDIQYF. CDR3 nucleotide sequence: TGTGCCAGCTCACTGGGCAGGGGGGACATTCAGTACTTC.

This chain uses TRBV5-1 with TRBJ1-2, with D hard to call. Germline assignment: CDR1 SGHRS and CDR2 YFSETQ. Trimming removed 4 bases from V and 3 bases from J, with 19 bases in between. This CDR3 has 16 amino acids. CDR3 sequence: CASSDFILKLHYGYTF. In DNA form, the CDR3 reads TGCGCCAGCAGCGACTTTATACTAAAATTGCACTATGGCTACACCTTC.

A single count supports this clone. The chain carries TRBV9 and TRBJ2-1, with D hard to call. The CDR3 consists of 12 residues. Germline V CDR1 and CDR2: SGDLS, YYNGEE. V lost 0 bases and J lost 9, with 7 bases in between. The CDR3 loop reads CASSVGGLEQFF. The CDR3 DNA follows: TGTGCCAGCAGCGTAGGAGGTCTTGAGCAGTTCTTC.

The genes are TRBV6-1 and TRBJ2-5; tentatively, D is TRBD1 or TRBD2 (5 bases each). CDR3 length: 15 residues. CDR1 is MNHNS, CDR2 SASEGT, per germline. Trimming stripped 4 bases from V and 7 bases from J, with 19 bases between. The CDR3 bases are TGTGCCAGCAGTGGGGGGACGGCGATTAGGGGGACCCAGTACTTC. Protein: CASSGGTAIRGTQYF.

CDR3 DNA: TGTGCCAGCAGCCCGGAGGGGGTGCAGGGCTACACCTTC. Residues: CASSPEGVQGYTF. This chain uses TRBV9 with TRBJ1-2; D is perhaps TRBD1 (6 bases). CDR3 length equals 13 residues. Between the trimmed V and J ends, which lost 4 bases and 8 bases, there was a span of 15 bases. The germline CDR1 and CDR2 sequences are SGDLS and YYNGEE. The whole variable domain, remainder taken from reference TRBV9 and TRBJ1-2, is DSGVTQTPKHLITATGQRVTLRCSPRSGDLSVYWYQQSLDQGLQFLIQYYNGEERAKGNILERFSAQQFPDLHSELNLSSLELGDSALYFCASSPEGVQGYTFGSGTRLTVV.

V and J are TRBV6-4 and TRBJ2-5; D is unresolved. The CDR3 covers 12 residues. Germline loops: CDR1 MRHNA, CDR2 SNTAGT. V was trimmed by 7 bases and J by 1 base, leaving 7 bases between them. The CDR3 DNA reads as TGTGCCAGCAACGTATCCCAAGAGACCCAGTACTTC. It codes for CASNVSQETQYF.

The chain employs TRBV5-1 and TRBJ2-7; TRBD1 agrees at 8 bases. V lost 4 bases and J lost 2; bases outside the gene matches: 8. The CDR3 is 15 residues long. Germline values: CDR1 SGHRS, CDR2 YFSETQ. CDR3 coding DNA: TGCGCCAGCAGCCGTGACGGACAGGGAACCTACGAGCAGTACTTC. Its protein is CASSRDGQGTYEQYF.

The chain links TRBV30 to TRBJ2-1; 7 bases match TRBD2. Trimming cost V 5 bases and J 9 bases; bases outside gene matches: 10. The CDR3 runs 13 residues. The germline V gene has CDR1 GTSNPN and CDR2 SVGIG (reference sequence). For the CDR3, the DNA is TGTGCCTGGGACCGGCGGGAGTATGGTGAGCAGTTCTTC. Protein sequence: CAWDRREYGEQFF.

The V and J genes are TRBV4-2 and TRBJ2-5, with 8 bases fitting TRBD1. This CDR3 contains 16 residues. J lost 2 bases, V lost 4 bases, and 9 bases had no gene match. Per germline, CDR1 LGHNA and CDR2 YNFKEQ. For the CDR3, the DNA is TGTGCCAGCAGCCGAGTGGGACAGGACCGTCAAGAGACCCAGTACTTC. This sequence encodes CASSRVGQDRQETQYF.

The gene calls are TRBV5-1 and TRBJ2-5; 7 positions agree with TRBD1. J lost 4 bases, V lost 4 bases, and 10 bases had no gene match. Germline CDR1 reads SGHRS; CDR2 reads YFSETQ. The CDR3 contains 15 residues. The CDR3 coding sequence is TGCGCCAGCAGCCGGGCGACGGGACAGCGAGAGACCCAGTACTTC. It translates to CASSRATGQRETQYF.

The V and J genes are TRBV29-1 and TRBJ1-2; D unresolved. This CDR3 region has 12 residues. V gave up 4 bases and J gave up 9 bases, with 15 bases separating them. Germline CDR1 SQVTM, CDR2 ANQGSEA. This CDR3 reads CSVADIKGSYTF. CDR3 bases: TGCAGCGTTGCCGACATCAAAGGCAGCTACACCTTC. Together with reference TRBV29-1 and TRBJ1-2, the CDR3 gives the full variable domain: SAVISQKPSRDICQRGTSLTIQCQVDSQVTMMFWYRQQPGQSLTLIATANQGSEATYESGFVIDKFPISRPNLTFSTLTVSNMSPEDSSIYLCSVADIKGSYTFGSGTRLTVV.

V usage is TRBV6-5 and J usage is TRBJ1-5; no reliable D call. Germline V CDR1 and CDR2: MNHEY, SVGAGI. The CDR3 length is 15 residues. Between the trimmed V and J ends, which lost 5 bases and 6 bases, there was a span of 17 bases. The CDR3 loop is CASSVGWDGSQPQHF. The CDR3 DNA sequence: TGTGCCAGCAGTGTGGGATGGGATGGCAGTCAGCCCCAGCATTTT.

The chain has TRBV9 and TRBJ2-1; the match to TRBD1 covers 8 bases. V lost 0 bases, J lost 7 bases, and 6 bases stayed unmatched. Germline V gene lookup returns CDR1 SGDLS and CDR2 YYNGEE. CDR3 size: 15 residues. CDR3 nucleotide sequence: TGTGCCAGCAGCGTAGTCCAGGGGGCTGGTAATGAGCAGTTCTTC. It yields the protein CASSVVQGAGNEQFF.

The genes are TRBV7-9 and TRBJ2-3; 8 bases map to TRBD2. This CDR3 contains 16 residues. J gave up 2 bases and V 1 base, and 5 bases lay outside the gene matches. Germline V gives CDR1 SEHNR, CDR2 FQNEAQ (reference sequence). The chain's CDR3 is CASSLDAGGNTDTQYF. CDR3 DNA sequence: TGTGCCAGCAGCTTAGACGCGGGGGGCAACACAGATACGCAGTATTTT.

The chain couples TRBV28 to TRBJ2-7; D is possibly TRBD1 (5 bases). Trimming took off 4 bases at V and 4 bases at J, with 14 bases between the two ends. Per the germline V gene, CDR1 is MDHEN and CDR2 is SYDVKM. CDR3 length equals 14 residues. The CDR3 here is CASSSLAWTYEQYF. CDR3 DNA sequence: TGTGCCAGCAGTTCCTTAGCTTGGACATACGAGCAGTACTTC.

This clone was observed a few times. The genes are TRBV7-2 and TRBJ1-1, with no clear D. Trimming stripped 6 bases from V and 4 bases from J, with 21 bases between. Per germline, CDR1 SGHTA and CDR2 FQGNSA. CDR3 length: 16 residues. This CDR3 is CASSWLGMRRGTEAFF. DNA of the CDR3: TGTGCCAGCAGTTGGTTGGGGATGAGGCGGGGCACTGAAGCTTTCTTT. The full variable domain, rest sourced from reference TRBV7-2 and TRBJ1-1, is GAGVSQSPSNKVTEKGKDVELRCDPISGHTALYWYRQSLGQGLEFLIYFQGNSAPDKSGLPSDRFSAERTGGSVSTLTIQRTQQEDSAVYLCASSWLGMRRGTEAFFGQGTRLTVV.

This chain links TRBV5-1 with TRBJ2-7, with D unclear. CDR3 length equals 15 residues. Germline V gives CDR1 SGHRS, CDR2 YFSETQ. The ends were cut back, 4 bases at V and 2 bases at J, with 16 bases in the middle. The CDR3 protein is CASSQDQGPTYEQYF. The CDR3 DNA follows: TGCGCCAGCAGCCAAGATCAAGGTCCGACCTACGAGCAGTACTTC.

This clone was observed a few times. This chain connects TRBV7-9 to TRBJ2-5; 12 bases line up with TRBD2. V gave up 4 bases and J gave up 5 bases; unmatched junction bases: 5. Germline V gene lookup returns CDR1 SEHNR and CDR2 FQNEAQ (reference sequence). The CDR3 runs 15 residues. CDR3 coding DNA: TGTGCCAGCAGCTCACTAGCGGGAGGCTATGAGACCCAGTACTTC. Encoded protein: CASSSLAGGYETQYF. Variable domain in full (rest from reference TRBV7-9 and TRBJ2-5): DTGVSQNPRHKITKRGQNVTFRCDPISEHNRLYWYRQTLGQGPEFLTYFQNEAQLEKSRLLSDRFSAERPKGSFSTLEIQRTEQGDSAMYLCASSSLAGGYETQYFGPGTRLLVL.

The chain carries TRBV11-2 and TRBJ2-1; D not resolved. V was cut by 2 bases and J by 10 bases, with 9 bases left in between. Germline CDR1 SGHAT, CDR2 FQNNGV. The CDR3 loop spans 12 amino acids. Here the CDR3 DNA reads TGTGCCAGCAGCTTACAATACCAGGAGCAGTTCTTC. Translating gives CASSLQYQEQFF.